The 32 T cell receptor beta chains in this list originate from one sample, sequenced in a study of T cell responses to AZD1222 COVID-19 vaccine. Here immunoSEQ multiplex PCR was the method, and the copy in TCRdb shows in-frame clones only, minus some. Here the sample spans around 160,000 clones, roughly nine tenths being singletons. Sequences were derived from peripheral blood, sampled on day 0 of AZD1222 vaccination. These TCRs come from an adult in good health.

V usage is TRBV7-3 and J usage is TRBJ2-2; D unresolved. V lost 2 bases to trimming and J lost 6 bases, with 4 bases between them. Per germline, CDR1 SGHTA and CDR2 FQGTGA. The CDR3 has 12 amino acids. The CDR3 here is CASSLYPGELFF. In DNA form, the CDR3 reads TGTGCCAGCAGCTTATATCCCGGGGAGCTGTTTTTT.

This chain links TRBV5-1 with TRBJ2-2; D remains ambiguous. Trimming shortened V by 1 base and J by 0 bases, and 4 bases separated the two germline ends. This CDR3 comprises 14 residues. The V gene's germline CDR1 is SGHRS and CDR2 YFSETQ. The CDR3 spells CASSLLANTGELFF. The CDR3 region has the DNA TGCGCCAGCAGCTTGCTCGCGAACACCGGGGAGCTGTTTTTT.

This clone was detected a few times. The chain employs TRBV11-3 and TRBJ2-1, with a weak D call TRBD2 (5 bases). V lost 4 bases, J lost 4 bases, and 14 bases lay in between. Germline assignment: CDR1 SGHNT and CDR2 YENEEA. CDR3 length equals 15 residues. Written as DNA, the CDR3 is TGTGCCAGCAGCTCGACTGGGGAGCCTTACAATGAGCAGTTCTTC. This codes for CASSSTGEPYNEQFF.

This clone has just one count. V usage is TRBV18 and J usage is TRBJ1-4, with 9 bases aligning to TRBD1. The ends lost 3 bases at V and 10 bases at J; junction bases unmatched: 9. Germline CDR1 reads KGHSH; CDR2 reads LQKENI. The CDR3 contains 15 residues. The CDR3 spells CASSPLGQGDGKLFF. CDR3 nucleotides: TGTGCCAGCTCACCGTTGGGACAGGGCGATGGAAAACTGTTTTTT.

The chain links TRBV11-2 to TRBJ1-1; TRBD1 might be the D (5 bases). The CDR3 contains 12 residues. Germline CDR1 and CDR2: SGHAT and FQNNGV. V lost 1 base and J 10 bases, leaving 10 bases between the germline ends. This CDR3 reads CASSLGRGGAFF. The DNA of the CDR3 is TGTGCCAGCAGCTTAGGGCGGGGGGGAGCTTTCTTT.

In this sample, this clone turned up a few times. The CDR3 loop is CASSARQGGSEAFF. CDR3 nucleotide sequence: TGTGCCAGCAGTGCCCGGCAGGGCGGGAGTGAAGCTTTCTTT. V usage is TRBV2 and J usage is TRBJ1-1; possible D gene TRBD1, 5 bases. V was clipped by 4 bases and J by 7 bases, with 16 bases between them. The CDR3 runs 14 residues. Per germline, CDR1 SNHLY and CDR2 FYNNEI.

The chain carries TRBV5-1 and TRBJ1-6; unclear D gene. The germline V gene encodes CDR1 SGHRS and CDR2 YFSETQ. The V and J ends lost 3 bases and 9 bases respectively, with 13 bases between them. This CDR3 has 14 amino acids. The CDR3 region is CASSSPLTSSPLHF. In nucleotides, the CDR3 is TGCGCCAGCAGCTCGCCCCTCACCAGTTCACCCCTCCACTTT.

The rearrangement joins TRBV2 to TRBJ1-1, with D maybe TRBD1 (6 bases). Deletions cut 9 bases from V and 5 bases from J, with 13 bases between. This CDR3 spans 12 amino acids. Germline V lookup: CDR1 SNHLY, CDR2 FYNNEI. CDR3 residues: CASTGSGTEAFF. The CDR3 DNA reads TGTGCCAGTACAGGGTCGGGGACTGAAGCTTTCTTT.

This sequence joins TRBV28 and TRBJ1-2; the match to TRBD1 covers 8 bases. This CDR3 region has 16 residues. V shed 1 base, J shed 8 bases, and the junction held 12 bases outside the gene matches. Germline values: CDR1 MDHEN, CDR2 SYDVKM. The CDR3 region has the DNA TGTGCCAGCAGTTTATCTGCCTGGGCAGGGGGCAGGGGCTACACCTTC. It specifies CASSLSAWAGGRGYTF.

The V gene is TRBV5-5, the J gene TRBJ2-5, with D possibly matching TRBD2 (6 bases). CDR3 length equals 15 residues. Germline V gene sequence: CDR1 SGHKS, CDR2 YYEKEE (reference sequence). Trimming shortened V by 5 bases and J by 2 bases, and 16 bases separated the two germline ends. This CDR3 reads CASRANAGYQETQYF. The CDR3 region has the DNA TGTGCCAGCAGAGCGAACGCGGGGTATCAAGAGACCCAGTACTTC. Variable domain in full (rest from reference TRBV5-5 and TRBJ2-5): DAGVTQSPTHLIKTRGQQVTLRCSPISGHKSVSWYQQVLGQGPQFIFQYYEKEERGRGNFPDRFSARQFPNYSSELNVNALLLGDSALYLCASRANAGYQETQYFGPGTRLLVL.

CDR3: CASSQDEGGSYGYTF. The CDR3 nucleotides read TGCGCCAGCAGCCAAGATGAAGGTGGCAGCTATGGCTACACCTTC. This rearrangement joins TRBV4-3 to TRBJ1-2, with D unclear. The V gene lost 0 bases and the J gene lost 4 bases, with 12 bases spanning the gap. Germline lookup yields CDR1 LGHNA and CDR2 YSLEER. The CDR3 length is 15 residues.

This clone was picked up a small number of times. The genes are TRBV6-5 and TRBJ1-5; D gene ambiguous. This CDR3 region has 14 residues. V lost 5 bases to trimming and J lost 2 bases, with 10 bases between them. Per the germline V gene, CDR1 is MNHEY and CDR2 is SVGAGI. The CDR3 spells CASSPHAGNQPQHF. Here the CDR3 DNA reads TGTGCCAGCAGTCCACACGCAGGCAATCAGCCCCAGCATTTT.

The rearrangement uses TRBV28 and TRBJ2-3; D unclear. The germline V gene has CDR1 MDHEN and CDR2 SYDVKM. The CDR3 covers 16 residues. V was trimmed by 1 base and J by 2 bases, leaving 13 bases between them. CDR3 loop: CASSLLISEVTDTQYF. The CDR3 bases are TGTGCCAGCAGTTTATTAATATCCGAGGTCACAGATACGCAGTATTTT.

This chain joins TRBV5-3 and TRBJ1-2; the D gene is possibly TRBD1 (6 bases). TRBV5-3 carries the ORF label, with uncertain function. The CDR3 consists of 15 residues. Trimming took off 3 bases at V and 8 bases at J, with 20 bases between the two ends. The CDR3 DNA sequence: TGTGCCAGAAGCTCACAGCGGACAGCCAGAAGGGGCTACACCTTC. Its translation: CARSSQRTARRGYTF.

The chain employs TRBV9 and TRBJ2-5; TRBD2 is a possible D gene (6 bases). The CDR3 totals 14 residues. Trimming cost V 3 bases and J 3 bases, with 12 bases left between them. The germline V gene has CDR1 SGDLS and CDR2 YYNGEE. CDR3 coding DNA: TGTGCCAGCAGCGCAAATAGCGGAAAAGAGACCCAGTACTTC. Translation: CASSANSGKETQYF.

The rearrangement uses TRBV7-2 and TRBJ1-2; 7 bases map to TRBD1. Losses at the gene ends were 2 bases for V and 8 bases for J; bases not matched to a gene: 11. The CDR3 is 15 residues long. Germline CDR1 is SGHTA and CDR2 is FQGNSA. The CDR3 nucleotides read TGTGCCAGCAGCTTACAAAGTGTCCCAGGGGGAGGCTACACCTTC. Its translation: CASSLQSVPGGGYTF. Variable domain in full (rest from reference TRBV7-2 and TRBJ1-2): GAGVSQSPSNKVTEKGKDVELRCDPISGHTALYWYRQSLGQGLEFLIYFQGNSAPDKSGLPSDRFSAERTGGSVSTLTIQRTQQEDSAVYLCASSLQSVPGGGYTFGSGTRLTVV.

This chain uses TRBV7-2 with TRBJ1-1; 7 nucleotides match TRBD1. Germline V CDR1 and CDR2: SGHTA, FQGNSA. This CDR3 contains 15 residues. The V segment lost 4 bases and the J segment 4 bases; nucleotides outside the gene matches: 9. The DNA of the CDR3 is TGTGCCAGCAGCTCCCAGGGGGTGGGAGCCACTGAAGCTTTCTTT. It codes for CASSSQGVGATEAFF.

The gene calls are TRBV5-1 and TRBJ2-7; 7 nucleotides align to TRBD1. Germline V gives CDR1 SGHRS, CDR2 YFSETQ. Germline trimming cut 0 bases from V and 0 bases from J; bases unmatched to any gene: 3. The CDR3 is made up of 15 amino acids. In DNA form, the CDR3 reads TGCGCCAGCAGCTTGGTTCCAGGGGGCTCCTACGAGCAGTACTTC. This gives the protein CASSLVPGGSYEQYF.

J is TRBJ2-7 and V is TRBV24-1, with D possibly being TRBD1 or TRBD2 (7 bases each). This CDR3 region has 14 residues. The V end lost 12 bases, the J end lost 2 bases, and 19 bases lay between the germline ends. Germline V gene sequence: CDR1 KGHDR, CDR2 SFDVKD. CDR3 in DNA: TGTGCCGCCCCCGAGGGAGGGGGCACCTACGAGCAGTACTTC. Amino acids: CAAPEGGGTYEQYF.

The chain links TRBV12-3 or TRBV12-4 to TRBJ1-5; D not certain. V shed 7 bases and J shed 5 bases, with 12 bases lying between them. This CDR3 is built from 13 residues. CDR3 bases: TGTGCCAGCAACGCAAACCCCCATCAGCCCCAGCATTTT. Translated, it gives CASNANPHQPQHF.

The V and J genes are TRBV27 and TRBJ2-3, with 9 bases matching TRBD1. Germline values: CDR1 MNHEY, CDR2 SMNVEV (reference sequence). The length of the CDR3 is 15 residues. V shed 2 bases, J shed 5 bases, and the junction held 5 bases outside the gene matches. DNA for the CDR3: TGTGCCAGCAGTTTACCCGGGACAGGGAAAGATACGCAGTATTTT. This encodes CASSLPGTGKDTQYF.

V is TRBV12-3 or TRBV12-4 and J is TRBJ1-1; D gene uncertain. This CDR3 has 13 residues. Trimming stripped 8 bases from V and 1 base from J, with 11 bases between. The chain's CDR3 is CASRRSPNTEAFF. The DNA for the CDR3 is TGTGCCAGCCGTCGCAGCCCGAACACTGAAGCTTTCTTT.

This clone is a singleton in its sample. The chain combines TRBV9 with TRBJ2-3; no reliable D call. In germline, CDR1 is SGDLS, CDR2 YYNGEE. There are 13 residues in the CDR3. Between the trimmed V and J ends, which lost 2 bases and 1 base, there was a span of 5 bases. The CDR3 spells CASSVQGTDTQYF. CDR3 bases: TGTGCCAGCAGCGTCCAGGGCACAGATACGCAGTATTTT.

CDR3 region: CASSPRIDNYGYTF. The CDR3 DNA reads as TGTGCCAGCTCACCACGGATAGATAACTATGGCTACACCTTC. The chain has TRBV18 and TRBJ1-2; D is unclear. Deletions cut 1 base from V and 1 base from J, with 7 bases between. This CDR3 spans 14 amino acids. From germline, CDR1 is KGHSH and CDR2 LQKENI.

CDR3 sequence reads: CASSSMKVNTEAFF. The CDR3 DNA follows: TGTGCCAGCAGCTCCATGAAAGTGAACACTGAAGCTTTCTTT. The genes are TRBV7-2 and TRBJ1-1; the D is unclear. From germline, CDR1 is SGHTA and CDR2 FQGNSA. This CDR3 is 14 amino acids long. With 4 bases removed from V and 0 bases from J, the gap between germline ends came to 9 bases.

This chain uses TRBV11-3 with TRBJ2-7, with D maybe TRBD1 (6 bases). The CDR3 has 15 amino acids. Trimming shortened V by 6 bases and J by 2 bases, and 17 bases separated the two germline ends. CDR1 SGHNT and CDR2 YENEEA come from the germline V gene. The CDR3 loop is CASRSRDTRPYEQYF. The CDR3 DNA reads TGTGCCAGCAGAAGTCGGGACACCAGACCCTACGAGCAGTACTTC.

The CDR3 loop is CSASKRGGFYGYTF. The CDR3 region has the DNA TGCAGTGCTAGTAAAAGGGGGGGTTTCTATGGCTACACCTTC. The chain links TRBV20-1 to TRBJ1-2; possible D gene TRBD1, 6 bases. The CDR3 is 14 residues long. V gave up 3 bases and J gave up 4 bases, with 15 bases separating them. The germline CDR1 and CDR2 sequences are DFQATT and SNEGSKA (reference sequence).

Written as DNA, the CDR3 is TGTGCCAGCAGCTTAGCATCTAGCGGAGGAGGGGAGCAGTACTTC. This sequence encodes CASSLASSGGGEQYF. The chain uses TRBV7-2 and TRBJ2-7; the match to TRBD2 covers 7 bases. Trimming cost V 0 bases and J 7 bases; bases outside gene matches: 9. The CDR3 loop spans 15 amino acids. Germline V gene sequence: CDR1 SGHTA, CDR2 FQGNSA. The full variable domain, with the rest looked up from reference TRBV7-2 and TRBJ2-7, is GAGVSQSPSNKVTEKGKDVELRCDPISGHTALYWYRQSLGQGLEFLIYFQGNSAPDKSGLPSDRFSAERTGGSVSTLTIQRTQQEDSAVYLCASSLASSGGGEQYFGPGTRLTVT.

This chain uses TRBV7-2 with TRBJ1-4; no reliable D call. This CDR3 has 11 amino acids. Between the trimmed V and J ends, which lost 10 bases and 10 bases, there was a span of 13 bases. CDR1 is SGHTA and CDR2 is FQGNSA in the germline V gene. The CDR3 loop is CATSEGRKLFF. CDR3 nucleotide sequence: TGTGCCACCTCAGAAGGAAGAAAACTGTTTTTT. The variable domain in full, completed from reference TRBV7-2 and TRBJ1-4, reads GAGVSQSPSNKVTEKGKDVELRCDPISGHTALYWYRQSLGQGLEFLIYFQGNSAPDKSGLPSDRFSAERTGGSVSTLTIQRTQQEDSAVYLCATSEGRKLFFGSGTQLSVL.

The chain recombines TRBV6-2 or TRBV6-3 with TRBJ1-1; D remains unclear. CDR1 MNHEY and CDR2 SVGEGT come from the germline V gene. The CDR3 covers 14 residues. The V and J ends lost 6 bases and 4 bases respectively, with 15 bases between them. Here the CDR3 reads CASSRLRGITEAFF. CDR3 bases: TGTGCCAGCAGCCGACTGAGAGGGATCACTGAAGCTTTCTTT.

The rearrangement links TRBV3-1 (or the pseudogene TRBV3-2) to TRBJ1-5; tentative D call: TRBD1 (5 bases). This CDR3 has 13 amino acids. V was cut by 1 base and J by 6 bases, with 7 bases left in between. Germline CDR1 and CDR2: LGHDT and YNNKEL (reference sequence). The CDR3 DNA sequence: TGTGCCAGCAGCCAAGGGGGGAGTCAGCCCCAGCATTTT. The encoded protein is CASSQGGSQPQHF.

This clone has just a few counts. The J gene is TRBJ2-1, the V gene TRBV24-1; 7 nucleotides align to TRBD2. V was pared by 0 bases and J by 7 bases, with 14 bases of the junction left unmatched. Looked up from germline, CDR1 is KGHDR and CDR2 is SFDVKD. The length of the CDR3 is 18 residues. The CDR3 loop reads CATSDLGSGGRLYNEQFF. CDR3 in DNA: TGTGCCACCAGTGATTTGGGATCGGGCGGGAGACTTTATAATGAGCAGTTCTTC.